These 19 T cell receptor beta chains came from one sample sequenced in a study of blood T cell repertoires in COVID-19. Data came from immunoSEQ multiplex PCR; TCRdb stores just in-frame clones and leaves some out. This sample has 20,000 or so clones, with 86% found just once. The source material was peripheral blood. Source of these receptors: a man aged 45 to 65 with active COVID-19.

This clone was seen just once. The chain is built from TRBV29-1 and TRBJ2-7; 10 bases map to TRBD2. The CDR3 has 14 amino acids. V lost 2 bases and J lost 2; bases outside the gene matches: 3. Germline-derived CDR1 and CDR2 are SQVTM and ANQGSEA. The CDR3: CSVEIAGGTYEQYF. CDR3 nucleotide sequence: TGCAGCGTTGAAATAGCGGGGGGAACCTACGAGCAGTACTTC.

The chain recombines TRBV4-3 with TRBJ2-2, with a weak D call TRBD1 (6 bases). Germline V CDR1 and CDR2: LGHNA, YSLEER. CDR3 size: 15 residues. Deletions cut 3 bases from V and 8 bases from J, with 16 bases between. The CDR3 DNA reads TGCGCCAGCAGCCAGGACAGCGGCCCCGCGGGGGAGCTGTTTTTT. Translation gives CASSQDSGPAGELFF.

V gene TRBV5-1 combines with J gene TRBJ2-7, with a possible D match to TRBD1 (6 bases). The CDR3 is made up of 15 amino acids. CDR1 SGHRS and CDR2 YFSETQ come from the germline V gene. V was cut by 0 bases and J by 2 bases, with 12 bases left in between. The chain's CDR3 is CASSLVSGVAYEQYF. The CDR3 nucleotides are TGCGCCAGCAGCTTGGTTTCAGGGGTAGCCTACGAGCAGTACTTC. The full variable domain, its missing parts supplied by reference TRBV5-1 and TRBJ2-7, is KAGVTQTPRYLIKTRGQQVTLSCSPISGHRSVSWYQQTPGQGLQFLFEYFSETQRNKGNFPGRFSGRQFSNSRSEMNVSTLELGDSALYLCASSLVSGVAYEQYFGPGTRLTVT.

The rearrangement joins TRBV4-2 to TRBJ2-6; 10 bases are a match to TRBD1. Trimming took 0 bases from V and 0 from J; bases not matched to a gene: 5. CDR3 length equals 19 residues. Germline lookup yields CDR1 LGHNA and CDR2 YNFKEQ. The CDR3 is CASSQDWGQGLSGANVLTF. The DNA of the CDR3 is TGTGCCAGCAGCCAAGATTGGGGACAGGGGCTCTCTGGGGCCAACGTCCTGACTTTC.

The CDR3 DNA follows: TGTGCCAGCAGTCCCTGGACAGGGGGCGCGTCAAGTTCACCCCTCCACTTT. Its translation is CASSPWTGGASSSPLHF. This chain links TRBV27 with TRBJ1-6; 11 bases map to TRBD1. CDR1 and CDR2 from the germline V gene are MNHEY and SMNVEV (reference sequence). Trimming took 5 bases from V and 9 from J; bases not matched to a gene: 12. This CDR3 spans 17 amino acids.

This chain uses TRBV6-2 or TRBV6-3 with TRBJ2-1; 7 nucleotides align to TRBD2. CDR1 and CDR2 from the germline V gene are MNHEY and SVGEGT. The CDR3 totals 16 residues. V shed 3 bases and J 6 bases; nucleotides not matched to a gene: 11. The CDR3: CASSYWGGQGSNEQFF. In DNA, the CDR3 is TGTGCCAGCAGTTATTGGGGAGGGCAGGGCTCCAATGAGCAGTTCTTC.

The chain has TRBV5-6 and TRBJ2-5; TRBD1 matches at 7 bases. Germline V gene sequence: CDR1 SGHDT, CDR2 YYEEEE. CDR3 length equals 13 residues. V lost 2 bases and J lost 5; bases outside the gene matches: 3. CDR3 sequence: CASSLGTEETQYF. The CDR3 nucleotides read TGTGCCAGCAGCTTAGGGACAGAGGAGACCCAGTACTTC. Using reference TRBV5-6 and TRBJ2-5 for the parts outside the CDR3, the full variable domain is DAGVTQSPTHLIKTRGQQVTLRCSPKSGHDTVSWYQQALGQGPQFIFQYYEEEERQRGNFPDRFSGHQFPNYSSELNVNALLLGDSALYLCASSLGTEETQYFGPGTRLLVL.

The rearrangement uses TRBV3-1 (or the pseudogene TRBV3-2) and TRBJ2-2, with D maybe TRBD1 (5 bases). In germline, CDR1 is LGHDT, CDR2 YNNKEL (reference sequence). The V gene lost 1 base and the J gene lost 6 bases, with 9 bases spanning the gap. This CDR3 contains 14 residues. CDR3 coding DNA: TGTGCCAGCAGCCAAGCAGGGTTCTCCGGGGAGCTGTTTTTT. This gives the protein CASSQAGFSGELFF.

The chain has TRBV2 and TRBJ1-2; maybe TRBD1 (5 bases). V was clipped by 7 bases and J by 4 bases, with 10 bases between them. Per the germline V gene, CDR1 is SNHLY and CDR2 is FYNNEI. The CDR3 runs to 12 residues. The CDR3 protein is CASKSQGYGYTF. The CDR3 DNA follows: TGTGCCAGCAAATCCCAGGGCTATGGCTACACCTTC.

This chain uses TRBV19 with TRBJ1-1; no firm D call. The CDR3 length is 15 residues. The germline V and J ends were trimmed by 3 bases and 4 bases, with 15 bases remaining between them. Germline lookup yields CDR1 LNHDA and CDR2 SQIVND (reference sequence). CDR3 coding DNA: TGTGCCAGTAGTATCTCCCGGGGAGTAAGCACTGAAGCTTTCTTT. This sequence encodes CASSISRGVSTEAFF.

The chain employs TRBV5-1 and TRBJ2-7; 9 nucleotides agree with TRBD2. V gave up 4 bases and J gave up 2 bases; unmatched junction bases: 7. The CDR3 is 15 amino acids. Germline lookup yields CDR1 SGHRS and CDR2 YFSETQ. The CDR3, as DNA: TGCGCCAGCAGCCTGGATGCGGGAGGGCCCTACGAGCAGTACTTC. Translation gives CASSLDAGGPYEQYF.

The chain combines TRBV28 with TRBJ2-3, with 8 bases aligning to TRBD1. CDR1 is MDHEN, CDR2 SYDVKM, per germline. This CDR3 region has 16 residues. V shed 7 bases and J 4 bases; nucleotides not matched to a gene: 13. CDR3 in amino acids: CASIPSGTGISDTQYF. The CDR3 coding sequence is TGTGCCAGCATTCCTTCCGGGACAGGTATCTCAGATACGCAGTATTTT.

V gene TRBV27 combines with J gene TRBJ2-5; 16 bases are shared with TRBD2. The length of the CDR3 is 16 residues. The V gene end was trimmed by 4 bases and the J gene end by 5 bases; junction bases not matched to a gene: 4. Germline loops: CDR1 MNHEY, CDR2 SMNVEV (reference sequence). The CDR3 bases are TGTGCCAGCAGTTCTCCGGGACTAGCGGGAGGGGAGACCCAGTACTTC. This translates into CASSSPGLAGGETQYF.

The chain uses TRBV18 and TRBJ2-2, with TRBD2 identical over 9 bases. CDR3 length equals 15 residues. Germline CDR1 is KGHSH and CDR2 is LQKENI. V dropped 2 bases and J dropped 3; count of bases not matched to a gene: 1. CDR3 residues: CASSPLAGDTGELFF. CDR3 sequence (DNA): TGTGCCAGCTCACCATTAGCGGGGGACACCGGGGAGCTGTTTTTT.

The count of this clone is one. The rearrangement joins TRBV6-1 to TRBJ2-3; 7 bases line up with TRBD1. The CDR3 runs to 14 residues. Per the germline V gene, CDR1 is MNHNS and CDR2 is SASEGT. The ends lost 3 bases at V and 2 bases at J; junction bases unmatched: 2. CDR3 bases: TGTGCCAGCAGTGAGGGGACAGACACAGATACGCAGTATTTT. This translates into CASSEGTDTDTQYF.

This sequence joins TRBV7-6 and TRBJ2-1; 7 nucleotides agree with TRBD2. The CDR3 has 13 residues. Germline CDR1 reads SGHVS; CDR2 reads FNYEAQ. The V segment lost 3 bases and the J segment 9 bases; nucleotides outside the gene matches: 5. This CDR3 reads CASSLGTTFEQFF. The DNA of the CDR3 is TGTGCCAGCAGCTTGGGGACTACCTTTGAGCAGTTCTTC.

The genes are TRBV6-4 and TRBJ2-2; possibly TRBD1 for D (5 bases). The V gene's germline CDR1 is MRHNA and CDR2 SNTAGT. The CDR3 is made up of 13 amino acids. The germline V and J ends were trimmed by 8 bases and 3 bases, with 10 bases remaining between them. The CDR3 protein is CASGDSHTGELFF. CDR3 nucleotide sequence: TGTGCCAGCGGCGACAGCCACACCGGGGAGCTGTTTTTT.

The CDR3 coding sequence is TGTGCCAGCAGCTTGGAAGCGGGAGGTACAGATACGCAGTATTTT. This translates into CASSLEAGGTDTQYF. The J gene is TRBJ2-3, the V gene TRBV5-5, with 9 positions matching TRBD2. This CDR3 region has 15 residues. After removal of 0 bases from V and 3 bases from J, the junction contained 2 bases not matched to a gene. The germline V gene has CDR1 SGHKS and CDR2 YYEKEE (reference sequence).

The V gene is TRBV5-1, the J gene TRBJ2-5; TRBD2 matches at 12 bases. Germline V gene sequence: CDR1 SGHRS, CDR2 YFSETQ. V shed 1 base, J shed 2 bases, and the junction held 0 bases outside the gene matches. This CDR3 spans 15 amino acids. The CDR3 nucleotides are TGCGCCAGCAGCTTGACTAGCGGGGGGCAAGAGACCCAGTACTTC. Protein: CASSLTSGGQETQYF.